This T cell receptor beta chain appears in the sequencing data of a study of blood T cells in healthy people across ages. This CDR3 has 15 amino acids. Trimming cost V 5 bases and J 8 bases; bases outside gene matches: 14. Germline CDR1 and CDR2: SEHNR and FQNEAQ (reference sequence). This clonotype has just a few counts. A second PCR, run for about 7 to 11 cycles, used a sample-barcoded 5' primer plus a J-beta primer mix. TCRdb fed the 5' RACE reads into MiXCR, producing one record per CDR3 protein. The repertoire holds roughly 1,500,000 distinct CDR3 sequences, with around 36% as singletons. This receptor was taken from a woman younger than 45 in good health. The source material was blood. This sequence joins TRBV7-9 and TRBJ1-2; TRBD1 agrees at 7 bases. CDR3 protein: CASSPSGTDPRGYTF. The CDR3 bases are TGTGCCAGCAGCCCCTCCGGGACAGATCCTAGAGGCTACACCTTC.